These T cell receptor beta chains were read from a single sample in a study of T-cell reconstitution after alpha-beta-depleted transplantation in children. TCRdb reprocessed the PCR reads via MiXCR and lists one record per CDR3 protein. Of fewer than 750,000 distinct CDR3 sequences listed, roughly 24% are singletons. The material sequenced was PBMCs, mostly from graft donor cells, taken 360 days after TCRalphabeta/CD19-depleted stem cell transplant. All receptors derive from a boy younger than two who had a stem cell transplant for acute myeloid leukemia, so the T cells may come from the graft donor. CDR3s include the opening cysteine and the closing phenylalanine or tryptophan. A D gene is named only where the DNA matches it firmly. The listing skips clone size in some rows; elsewhere it reads once, few, many or a size class.

CDR3aa: CSVAKTWSDPAYEQYF
CDR3nt: TGCAGCGTGGCTAAAACATGGAGCGACCCGGCTTACGAGCAGTACTTC
abundance: many
v_gene: TRBV29-1
d_gene: -
j_gene: TRBJ2-7

CDR3aa: CASSSGPLPGDLYEQYF
CDR3nt: TGTGCCAGCAGTTCGGGACCCCTTCCAGGAGATCTTTACGAGCAGTACTTC
abundance: -
v_gene: TRBV6-2/TRBV6-3
d_gene: -
j_gene: TRBJ2-7

CDR3aa: CASSPLAGVAYEQYF
CDR3nt: TGTGCCAGCAGTCCTCTAGCGGGCGTCGCCTACGAGCAGTACTTC
abundance: -
v_gene: TRBV7-2
d_gene: TRBD2
j_gene: TRBJ2-7

CDR3aa: CSAPPGQSNYGYTF
CDR3nt: TGCAGTGCCCCCCCCGGGCAGTCTAACTATGGCTACACCTTC
abundance: -
v_gene: TRBV20-1
d_gene: -
j_gene: TRBJ1-2

CDR3aa: CSVESPTRGEYTEAFF
CDR3nt: TGCAGCGTTGAAAGCCCCACCCGGGGGGAATATACTGAAGCTTTCTTT
abundance: -
v_gene: TRBV29-1
d_gene: -
j_gene: TRBJ1-1

CDR3aa: CSAPPGLAIDTQYF
CDR3nt: TGCAGTGCGCCTCCGGGACTAGCCATAGATACGCAGTATTTT
abundance: few
v_gene: TRBV20-1
d_gene: TRBD2
j_gene: TRBJ2-3

CDR3aa: CASSSHAGDEQFF
CDR3nt: TGTGCCAGCAGCTCCCACGCTGGTGATGAGCAGTTCTTC
abundance: few
v_gene: TRBV5-5
d_gene: -
j_gene: TRBJ2-1

CDR3aa: CASSQESTGWYGYTF
CDR3nt: TGTGCCAGCAGCCAAGAGAGTACAGGGTGGTATGGCTACACCTTC
abundance: few
v_gene: TRBV4-2
d_gene: -
j_gene: TRBJ1-2

CDR3aa: CASSYTGGLETQYF
CDR3nt: TGTGCCAGCAGTTACACGGGGGGTCTAGAGACCCAGTACTTC
abundance: few
v_gene: TRBV6-5
d_gene: TRBD2
j_gene: TRBJ2-5

CDR3aa: CSVPSGPGNEQYF
CDR3nt: TGCAGCGTTCCGAGCGGGCCGGGGAACGAGCAGTACTTC
abundance: many
v_gene: TRBV29-1
d_gene: -
j_gene: TRBJ2-7

CDR3aa: CASSDAGGKGEQFF
CDR3nt: TGTGCCAGCAGTGACGCAGGGGGTAAGGGTGAGCAGTTCTTC
abundance: -
v_gene: TRBV6-4
d_gene: TRBD1
j_gene: TRBJ2-1

CDR3aa: CASSQEDRAFNYGYTF
CDR3nt: TGCGCCAGCAGCCAAGAGGACAGGGCTTTTAACTATGGCTACACCTTC
abundance: -
v_gene: TRBV4-1
d_gene: TRBD1
j_gene: TRBJ1-2

CDR3aa: CSVEGPGGGADTQYF
CDR3nt: TGCAGCGTTGAAGGGCCGGGGGGCGGGGCAGATACGCAGTATTTT
abundance: few
v_gene: TRBV29-1
d_gene: -
j_gene: TRBJ2-3

CDR3aa: CASSFSDPQDTQYF
CDR3nt: TGTGCCAGCAGCTTTTCGGACCCCCAAGATACGCAGTATTTT
abundance: many
v_gene: TRBV7-2
d_gene: -
j_gene: TRBJ2-3

CDR3aa: CSARDPAGGVNIQYF
CDR3nt: TGCAGTGCTAGAGATCCAGCGGGGGGGGTAAACATTCAGTACTTC
abundance: few
v_gene: TRBV20-1
d_gene: TRBD2
j_gene: TRBJ2-4

CDR3aa: CATSDLKGPLFF
CDR3nt: TGTGCCACCAGTGATTTGAAGGGACCCCTGTTTTTT
abundance: -
v_gene: TRBV24-1
d_gene: -
j_gene: TRBJ1-4

CDR3aa: CASSYLRVDTQYF
CDR3nt: TGTGCCAGCAGTTACTTAAGGGTGGATACGCAGTATTTT
abundance: few
v_gene: TRBV6-5
d_gene: -
j_gene: TRBJ2-3

CDR3aa: CASSRSAWPGNQPQHF
CDR3nt: TGCGCCAGCAGCCGCTCCGCATGGCCGGGCAATCAGCCCCAGCATTTT
abundance: -
v_gene: TRBV4-1
d_gene: -
j_gene: TRBJ1-5

CDR3aa: CASSLRPGNEAFF
CDR3nt: TGTGCCAGCAGTTTACGGCCAGGGAATGAAGCTTTCTTT
abundance: many
v_gene: TRBV27
d_gene: -
j_gene: TRBJ1-1

CDR3aa: CSVEVRRGDYEQYF
CDR3nt: TGCAGCGTTGAAGTTCGCCGGGGGGACTACGAGCAGTACTTC
abundance: many
v_gene: TRBV29-1
d_gene: TRBD2
j_gene: TRBJ2-7

CDR3aa: CASSMTQGGQPQHF
CDR3nt: TGTGCCAGCAGTATGACCCAGGGTGGCCAGCCCCAGCATTTT
abundance: -
v_gene: TRBV12-3/TRBV12-4
d_gene: -
j_gene: TRBJ1-5

CDR3aa: CASSYSDTWEGTGANVLTF
CDR3nt: TGTGCCAGCAGTTACTCAGACACATGGGAGGGCACTGGGGCCAACGTCCTGACTTTC
abundance: many
v_gene: TRBV6-5
d_gene: TRBD2
j_gene: TRBJ2-6

CDR3aa: CASSEGTRYLRDTEAFF
CDR3nt: TGTGCCAGCAGCGAGGGAACAAGGTACCTACGGGACACTGAAGCTTTCTTT
abundance: few
v_gene: TRBV9
d_gene: -
j_gene: TRBJ1-1

CDR3aa: CATSREQAFNEKLFF
CDR3nt: TGTGCCACCAGCAGAGAACAGGCTTTTAATGAAAAACTGTTTTTT
abundance: many
v_gene: TRBV15
d_gene: -
j_gene: TRBJ1-4

CDR3aa: CASSLAILAGNTGELFF
CDR3nt: TGTGCCAGCAGCTTAGCGATACTAGCGGGGAACACCGGGGAGCTGTTTTTT
abundance: -
v_gene: TRBV7-2
d_gene: TRBD2
j_gene: TRBJ2-2

CDR3aa: CASSDRNTEAFF
CDR3nt: TGTGCCAGCAGTGACAGGAACACTGAAGCTTTCTTT
abundance: -
v_gene: TRBV12-3/TRBV12-4
d_gene: -
j_gene: TRBJ1-1

CDR3aa: CASSVSPGQGQGEQFF
CDR3nt: TGTGCCAGCAGCGTGAGCCCGGGACAGGGGCAGGGAGAGCAGTTCTTC
abundance: few
v_gene: TRBV7-7
d_gene: TRBD1
j_gene: TRBJ2-1

CDR3aa: CASSYVWEDTGELFF
CDR3nt: TGTGCCAGCAGTTACGTTTGGGAGGACACCGGGGAGCTGTTTTTT
abundance: many
v_gene: TRBV6-5
d_gene: -
j_gene: TRBJ2-2

CDR3aa: CASSYFSRSTDTQYF
CDR3nt: TGTGCCAGCAGTTACTTCTCGCGGAGCACAGATACGCAGTATTTT
abundance: -
v_gene: TRBV6-5
d_gene: -
j_gene: TRBJ2-3

CDR3aa: CSAYRGGTDTQYF
CDR3nt: TGCAGCGCCTACCGGGGTGGCACAGATACGCAGTATTTT
abundance: many
v_gene: TRBV29-1
d_gene: -
j_gene: TRBJ2-3

CDR3aa: CATSDAGTPTYNEQFF
CDR3nt: TGTGCCACCAGTGACGCCGGGACGCCGACCTACAATGAGCAGTTCTTC
abundance: many
v_gene: TRBV24-1
d_gene: -
j_gene: TRBJ2-1

CDR3aa: CASSSERWDRVLHSYNEQFF
CDR3nt: TGTGCCAGCAGCTCGGAGCGGTGGGACAGGGTTTTACATTCCTACAATGAGCAGTTCTTC
abundance: -
v_gene: TRBV5-4
d_gene: TRBD1
j_gene: TRBJ2-1

CDR3aa: CSARGLLGGRETQYF
CDR3nt: TGCAGTGCTAGAGGGTTGTTGGGAGGGAGGGAGACCCAGTACTTC
abundance: few
v_gene: TRBV20-1
d_gene: TRBD2
j_gene: TRBJ2-5

CDR3aa: CSATMGYEQYF
CDR3nt: TGCAGTGCTACGATGGGGTACGAGCAGTACTTC
abundance: many
v_gene: TRBV20-1
d_gene: -
j_gene: TRBJ2-7

CDR3aa: CASSFNGGEETQYF
CDR3nt: TGTGCCAGCAGCTTTAACGGGGGGGAGGAGACCCAGTACTTC
abundance: -
v_gene: TRBV7-2
d_gene: TRBD2
j_gene: TRBJ2-5

CDR3aa: CSARDLDGVWDTQYF
CDR3nt: TGCAGTGCTAGAGATCTCGACGGGGTATGGGATACGCAGTATTTT
abundance: -
v_gene: TRBV20-1
d_gene: -
j_gene: TRBJ2-3

CDR3aa: CASSRQGTSSGANVLTF
CDR3nt: TGTGCCAGCAGCCGACAGGGGACCTCCTCTGGGGCCAACGTCCTGACTTTC
abundance: -
v_gene: TRBV5-5
d_gene: TRBD1
j_gene: TRBJ2-6

CDR3aa: CASGWGRIHEKLFF
CDR3nt: TGTGCCAGCGGGTGGGGCAGGATTCATGAAAAACTGTTTTTT
abundance: -
v_gene: TRBV11-2
d_gene: -
j_gene: TRBJ1-4

CDR3aa: CASSQDFGGDLPDTQYF
CDR3nt: TGCGCCAGCAGCCAAGATTTTGGCGGGGACCTGCCAGATACGCAGTATTTT
abundance: few
v_gene: TRBV4-3
d_gene: -
j_gene: TRBJ2-3

CDR3aa: CSARVLGGGETQYF
CDR3nt: TGCAGTGCTAGAGTTTTGGGGGGGGGAGAGACCCAGTACTTC
abundance: -
v_gene: TRBV20-1
d_gene: TRBD2
j_gene: TRBJ2-5

CDR3aa: CSARSGGSSDTQYF
CDR3nt: TGCAGTGCTAGAAGCGGGGGTTCTTCGGATACGCAGTATTTT
abundance: many
v_gene: TRBV20-1
d_gene: TRBD2
j_gene: TRBJ2-3

CDR3aa: CATSDGGGGSSYNEQFF
CDR3nt: TGTGCCACCAGTGATGGAGGGGGGGGGAGCTCCTACAATGAGCAGTTCTTC
abundance: many
v_gene: TRBV24-1
d_gene: -
j_gene: TRBJ2-1

CDR3aa: CASSFHRTGTDTQYF
CDR3nt: TGTGCCAGCAGTTTTCACCGGACGGGCACAGATACGCAGTATTTT
abundance: -
v_gene: TRBV2
d_gene: -
j_gene: TRBJ2-3

CDR3aa: CASSPTRVAEAFF
CDR3nt: TGTGCCAGCAGCCCCACCAGGGTGGCAGAAGCTTTCTTT
abundance: few
v_gene: TRBV12-3/TRBV12-4
d_gene: -
j_gene: TRBJ1-1

CDR3aa: CSARQPAPPYNEQFF
CDR3nt: TGCAGTGCCCGACAGCCCGCTCCGCCCTACAATGAGCAGTTCTTC
abundance: many
v_gene: TRBV20-1
d_gene: -
j_gene: TRBJ2-1

CDR3aa: CASTRTGGETQYF
CDR3nt: TGTGCCAGCACCCGGACAGGGGGAGAGACCCAGTACTTC
abundance: -
v_gene: TRBV6-2/TRBV6-3
d_gene: TRBD1
j_gene: TRBJ2-5

CDR3aa: CASSPQNLYSGANVLTF
CDR3nt: TGTGCCAGCTCACCACAGAACCTCTACTCTGGGGCCAACGTCCTGACTTTC
abundance: -
v_gene: TRBV18
d_gene: -
j_gene: TRBJ2-6

CDR3aa: CASSFGRGGDTEAFF
CDR3nt: TGTGCCAGCAGCTTTGGGAGGGGCGGGGACACTGAAGCTTTCTTT
abundance: many
v_gene: TRBV7-2
d_gene: -
j_gene: TRBJ1-1

CDR3aa: CSVVEGQGLLAFF
CDR3nt: TGCAGCGTTGTAGAAGGACAGGGATTGTTAGCTTTCTTT
abundance: few
v_gene: TRBV29-1
d_gene: TRBD1
j_gene: TRBJ1-1

CDR3aa: CASSVRQGLSNQPQHF
CDR3nt: TGTGCCAGCAGCGTACGACAGGGTTTGAGCAATCAGCCCCAGCATTTT
abundance: -
v_gene: TRBV21-1
d_gene: -
j_gene: TRBJ1-5

CDR3aa: CASRLTVNYGYTF
CDR3nt: TGTGCCAGCAGGCTGACAGTTAACTATGGCTACACCTTC
abundance: few
v_gene: TRBV27
d_gene: -
j_gene: TRBJ1-2

CDR3aa: CSVERGSRVQETQYF
CDR3nt: TGCAGCGTTGAGAGGGGGAGTAGGGTCCAAGAGACCCAGTACTTC
abundance: many
v_gene: TRBV29-1
d_gene: -
j_gene: TRBJ2-5

CDR3aa: CSVGVLGSGDEQFF
CDR3nt: TGCAGCGTCGGAGTCCTAGGGTCCGGCGATGAGCAGTTCTTC
abundance: many
v_gene: TRBV29-1
d_gene: -
j_gene: TRBJ2-1

CDR3aa: CSAPLSGRGLKETQYF
CDR3nt: TGCAGTGCTCCTTTATCGGGCAGGGGCCTAAAAGAGACCCAGTACTTC
abundance: -
v_gene: TRBV20-1
d_gene: -
j_gene: TRBJ2-5

CDR3aa: CASSLEDRVGETQYF
CDR3nt: TGTGCCAGCAGCTTGGAAGACAGGGTGGGAGAGACCCAGTACTTC
abundance: many
v_gene: TRBV5-8
d_gene: TRBD1
j_gene: TRBJ2-5

CDR3aa: CSARDDPSNADTGELFF
CDR3nt: TGCAGTGCTAGGGACGACCCTTCCAACGCTGATACCGGGGAGCTGTTTTTT
abundance: once
v_gene: TRBV20-1
d_gene: -
j_gene: TRBJ2-2

CDR3aa: CASSFPSGEGDYNEQFF
CDR3nt: TGTGCCAGCAGTTTCCCCTCGGGGGAAGGGGACTACAATGAGCAGTTCTTC
abundance: few
v_gene: TRBV27
d_gene: -
j_gene: TRBJ2-1

CDR3aa: CSARVRAGWQFF
CDR3nt: TGCAGTGCTAGAGTCCGGGCAGGCTGGCAGTTCTTC
abundance: -
v_gene: TRBV20-1
d_gene: -
j_gene: TRBJ2-1

CDR3aa: CASSPQTLPGVYEQYF
CDR3nt: TGTGCCAGCAGCCCCCAGACGCTACCGGGAGTCTACGAGCAGTACTTC
abundance: -
v_gene: TRBV7-2
d_gene: -
j_gene: TRBJ2-7